The clone carrying this TCR beta chain was seen a few times. Its target is unknown. This specimen belongs to a study of CD8+ T cells in alopecia areata. The study, taken as a whole, reports: Only a single nonresponder existed, so baseline CD8+ expansion links stay unclear. It was observed that many expanded lesional clones persisted in scalp and blood during tofacitinib.

Germline CDR1 is SQVTM and CDR2 is ANQGSEA. The CDR3 extends over 13 amino acids. V lost 4 bases and J lost 10; bases outside the gene matches: 11. The sample's treatment: oral pan-JAK inhibitor, 5-10 mg twice daily. As the sequencing template, cDNA was produced by extracting RNA and reverse transcribing it. The repertoire was sequenced with immunoSEQ multiplex PCR; TCRdb's copy has only in-frame clones and lacks some. The sample has about 190,000 clones, more than 55% seen once. The sequence came from a human donor with alopecia areata. The specimen was CD4+ T cells sorted from blood, collected at week 4, from a patient treated with tofacitinib. The chain recombines TRBV29-1 with TRBJ1-1, with 8 positions matching TRBD1. DNA of the CDR3: TGCAGCGTTGTTTCAGGGGGCAGTGTGGGAGCTTTCTTT. This codes for CSVVSGGSVGAFF.